This T cell receptor (beta chain) appears in the sequencing data of a study of CD8+ T cells in alopecia areata. Study overall: People stayed on tofacitinib for 6 to 18 months, then stopped the drug for 6 months. Study-wide results and limits: In lesional scalp, particularly from alopecia totalis/universalis, clonality was higher than in normal scalp. Tissue-resident alphabeta T cells belonging to normal skin likewise get sequenced within scalp specimens.

Extraction and reverse transcription of RNA yielded cDNA as the sequencing template. Only in-frame clones appear in the TCRdb table, and some are missing; sequencing was by immunoSEQ multiplex PCR. The table has 150,000 to 250,000 clones, about three fifths seen once; the top ten hold 5.5% to 6%. Described treatment: oral pan-JAK inhibitor, 5-10 mg twice daily. Samples from alopecia areata patients were lesional scalp punch biopsies and peripheral blood. Germline V gene lookup returns CDR1 SEHNR and CDR2 FQNEAQ (reference sequence). V gave up 2 bases and J gave up 3 bases; unmatched junction bases: 3. There are 15 residues in the CDR3. This clone was seen a handful of times. Its specificity is not known.

Sequences were derived from CD4+ T cells sorted from blood, sampled at week 24, from a patient treated with tofacitinib. The chain is built from TRBV7-9 and TRBJ1-3, with 8 bases lining up with TRBD1. The sequence derives from a human donor with alopecia areata. The CDR3 DNA reads TGTGCCAGCAGCTTATCCAGGGGGCATGGAAACACCATATATTTT. Translating it yields CASSLSRGHGNTIYF. Looking up the rest from reference TRBV7-9 and TRBJ1-3 gives the full variable domain: DTGVSQNPRHKITKRGQNVTFRCDPISEHNRLYWYRQTLGQGPEFLTYFQNEAQLEKSRLLSDRFSAERPKGSFSTLEIQRTEQGDSAMYLCASSLSRGHGNTIYFGEGSWLTVV.